This T cell receptor beta chain was observed in a study of blood T cell repertoires in COVID-19. Resolution of symptoms, clearance, or two negative PCRs was present in recovered Cohort 3 donors. J gave up 9 bases and V 3 bases, and 8 bases lay outside the gene matches. The CDR3 is 15 amino acids. The germline CDR1 and CDR2 sequences are LNHNV and YYDKDF (reference sequence). Libraries were prepared by immunoSEQ multiplex PCR; TCRdb keeps only in-frame clonotypes and omits some of them. The profile shows 400,000 to 450,000 clones, around 89% of them singletons. Input material: PBMCs or T cells enriched from blood (not recorded which). This TCR came from a man in his thirties or forties who had recovered from COVID-19. The rearrangement links TRBV15 to TRBJ1-6, with 7 bases aligning to TRBD1. CDR3 bases: TGTGCCACCAGCAGTCCGACAGGGTCGGGTTCACCCCTCCACTTT. It encodes CATSSPTGSGSPLHF.